These T cell receptor beta chains were read from a single sample in a study of T-cell reconstitution after alpha-beta-depleted transplantation in children. TCRdb independently ran MiXCR on the PCR reads; one entry per CDR3 protein. This sample has around 600,000 distinct CDR3 sequences, with about 10% found just once. Sequencing used PBMCs from the stem cell graft donor, obtained from the stem cell graft. The receptors were sampled from a human donor who donated a stem cell graft to a child with acute myeloid leukemia. Each CDR3 is given with its conserved first and last residue. A D gene is named only where the DNA matches it firmly. Clone size is shown for a subset of rows, as once, few, many or a class of expanded clone.

v_gene: TRBV5-1
d_gene: TRBD2
abundance: many
j_gene: TRBJ2-7
CDR3aa: CASSRTSGIEQYF
CDR3nt: TGCGCCAGCAGCCGGACTAGCGGGATTGAGCAGTACTTC

v_gene: TRBV7-9
d_gene: NA
abundance: NA
j_gene: TRBJ2-3
CDR3aa: CASSLSSEGPSTDTQYF
CDR3nt: TGTGCCAGCAGCCTTTCCTCGGAGGGCCCTAGCACAGATACGCAGTATTTT

v_gene: TRBV29-1
d_gene: TRBD1
abundance: many
j_gene: TRBJ2-5
CDR3aa: CSVDQGAGETQYF
CDR3nt: TGCAGCGTTGATCAGGGGGCAGGAGAGACCCAGTACTTC

v_gene: TRBV20-1
d_gene: NA
abundance: NA
j_gene: TRBJ2-7
CDR3aa: CSARVAAYEEQYF
CDR3nt: TGCAGTGCTAGAGTAGCTGCCTACGAGGAGCAGTACTTC

v_gene: TRBV24-1
d_gene: TRBD1
abundance: NA
j_gene: TRBJ2-5
CDR3aa: CATSDPQGAGETQYF
CDR3nt: TGTGCCACCAGTGACCCCCAGGGGGCTGGAGAGACCCAGTACTTC

v_gene: TRBV6-2/TRBV6-3
d_gene: TRBD2
abundance: NA
j_gene: TRBJ2-5
CDR3aa: CASSSPVLAGGQETQYF
CDR3nt: TGTGCCAGCAGTTCCCCAGTACTAGCGGGAGGGCAAGAGACCCAGTACTTC

v_gene: TRBV20-1
d_gene: NA
abundance: NA
j_gene: TRBJ2-7
CDR3aa: CSARDRRLTYEQYF
CDR3nt: TGCAGTGCTAGAGATCGCCGACTTACTTACGAGCAGTACTTC

v_gene: TRBV25-1
d_gene: TRBD2
abundance: many
j_gene: TRBJ2-7
CDR3aa: CASSDQSAGGAPTYEQYF
CDR3nt: TGTGCCAGCAGTGACCAATCCGCGGGGGGGGCGCCTACCTACGAGCAGTACTTC

v_gene: TRBV6-1
d_gene: NA
abundance: few
j_gene: TRBJ1-1
CDR3aa: CASSQMTGNTEAFF
CDR3nt: TGTGCCAGCAGCCAAATGACAGGGAACACTGAAGCTTTCTTT

v_gene: TRBV18
d_gene: NA
abundance: NA
j_gene: TRBJ2-1
CDR3aa: CASSKTPLGNEQFF
CDR3nt: TGTGCCAGCTCTAAAACCCCCCTGGGGAATGAGCAGTTCTTC

v_gene: TRBV7-2
d_gene: TRBD2
abundance: many
j_gene: TRBJ2-1
CDR3aa: CASSLVALGRANEQFF
CDR3nt: TGTGCCAGCAGCTTAGTAGCCCTCGGGAGGGCCAATGAGCAGTTCTTC

v_gene: TRBV30
d_gene: TRBD2
abundance: NA
j_gene: TRBJ2-1
CDR3aa: CAWTGLAGGSNEQFF
CDR3nt: TGTGCCTGGACCGGACTAGCGGGAGGCTCTAATGAGCAGTTCTTC

v_gene: TRBV29-1
d_gene: NA
abundance: few
j_gene: TRBJ2-7
CDR3aa: CSVRDSQNEQYF
CDR3nt: TGCAGCGTCCGGGACTCGCAGAACGAGCAGTACTTC

v_gene: TRBV7-9
d_gene: TRBD1
abundance: few
j_gene: TRBJ2-7
CDR3aa: CASSWGTGTGPSYEQYF
CDR3nt: TGTGCCAGCAGCTGGGGCACCGGGACAGGGCCTTCCTACGAGCAGTACTTC

v_gene: TRBV15
d_gene: NA
abundance: many
j_gene: TRBJ2-1
CDR3aa: CATSRVGTSYNEQFF
CDR3nt: TGTGCCACCAGCAGAGTCGGGACCTCCTACAATGAGCAGTTCTTC

v_gene: TRBV5-4
d_gene: NA
abundance: many
j_gene: TRBJ2-7
CDR3aa: CASSPTYDSYEQYF
CDR3nt: TGTGCCAGCAGCCCAACTTATGACAGCTACGAGCAGTACTTC

v_gene: TRBV5-1
d_gene: TRBD1
abundance: many
j_gene: TRBJ2-2
CDR3aa: CASSFGRGRTGELFF
CDR3nt: TGCGCCAGCAGCTTTGGCAGGGGGCGAACCGGGGAGCTGTTTTTT

v_gene: TRBV21-1
d_gene: NA
abundance: many
j_gene: TRBJ2-1
CDR3aa: CARDNEQFF
CDR3nt: TGTGCCAGGGACAATGAGCAGTTCTTC

v_gene: TRBV18
d_gene: NA
abundance: few
j_gene: TRBJ2-5
CDR3aa: CASSGSSGAKETQYF
CDR3nt: TGTGCCAGCTCAGGGTCGAGCGGAGCTAAAGAGACCCAGTACTTC

v_gene: TRBV27
d_gene: NA
abundance: NA
j_gene: TRBJ2-7
CDR3aa: CASSPNVAISYEQYF
CDR3nt: TGTGCCAGCAGTCCCAATGTGGCTATCTCCTACGAGCAGTACTTC

v_gene: TRBV3-1
d_gene: NA
abundance: NA
j_gene: TRBJ2-2
CDR3aa: CASSQMGAKGGELFF
CDR3nt: TGTGCCAGCAGCCAAATGGGGGCTAAAGGCGGGGAGCTGTTTTTT

v_gene: TRBV7-9
d_gene: NA
abundance: few
j_gene: TRBJ1-4
CDR3aa: CASSSDWGEKLFF
CDR3nt: TGTGCCAGCAGCTCGGATTGGGGCGAAAAACTGTTTTTT

v_gene: TRBV7-9
d_gene: NA
abundance: few
j_gene: TRBJ2-7
CDR3aa: CASSLEGTGSEQYF
CDR3nt: TGTGCCAGCAGCTTAGAAGGGACGGGGAGCGAGCAGTACTTC

v_gene: TRBV7-3
d_gene: TRBD2
abundance: NA
j_gene: TRBJ2-1
CDR3aa: CASSTRGGGLNNEQFF
CDR3nt: TGTGCCAGCAGCACACGGGGCGGGGGGCTAAACAATGAGCAGTTCTTC

v_gene: TRBV14
d_gene: TRBD1
abundance: few
j_gene: TRBJ2-7
CDR3aa: CASSQTGQARYEQYF
CDR3nt: TGTGCCAGCAGCCAAACGGGACAGGCACGCTACGAGCAGTACTTC

v_gene: TRBV20-1
d_gene: NA
abundance: few
j_gene: TRBJ2-1
CDR3aa: CSVMESSYNEQFF
CDR3nt: TGCAGTGTCATGGAGAGCTCCTACAATGAGCAGTTCTTC

v_gene: TRBV27
d_gene: TRBD1
abundance: NA
j_gene: TRBJ2-5
CDR3aa: CASSQPGQGGETQYF
CDR3nt: TGTGCCAGCAGTCAACCGGGACAGGGTGGGGAGACCCAGTACTTC

v_gene: TRBV6-5
d_gene: NA
abundance: few
j_gene: TRBJ1-1
CDR3aa: CASSYGGLTNTEAFF
CDR3nt: TGTGCCAGCAGTTATGGGGGGCTGACGAACACTGAAGCTTTCTTT

v_gene: TRBV15
d_gene: NA
abundance: NA
j_gene: TRBJ1-1
CDR3aa: CATSWGPNTEAFF
CDR3nt: TGTGCCACCAGCTGGGGACCGAACACTGAAGCTTTCTTT

v_gene: TRBV20-1
d_gene: NA
abundance: many
j_gene: TRBJ1-1
CDR3aa: CSAPLVENTEAFF
CDR3nt: TGCAGTGCTCCCCTTGTCGAGAACACTGAAGCTTTCTTT

v_gene: TRBV29-1
d_gene: NA
abundance: NA
j_gene: TRBJ2-1
CDR3aa: CSVPIGSSYNEQFF
CDR3nt: TGCAGCGTTCCGATCGGGAGCTCCTACAATGAGCAGTTCTTC

v_gene: TRBV27
d_gene: TRBD2
abundance: NA
j_gene: TRBJ2-1
CDR3aa: CASSLSTPVVAGGNEQFF
CDR3nt: TGTGCCAGCAGTTTATCTACCCCGGTGGTAGCGGGAGGGAATGAGCAGTTCTTC

v_gene: TRBV7-3
d_gene: NA
abundance: few
j_gene: TRBJ2-1
CDR3aa: CASSTAGSYNEQFF
CDR3nt: TGTGCCAGCAGCACGGCGGGATCCTACAATGAGCAGTTCTTC

v_gene: TRBV14
d_gene: NA
abundance: many
j_gene: TRBJ2-7
CDR3aa: CASSQVGTISEQYF
CDR3nt: TGTGCCAGCAGCCAAGTCGGTACAATCTCCGAGCAGTACTTC

v_gene: TRBV7-9
d_gene: NA
abundance: NA
j_gene: TRBJ2-7
CDR3aa: CASGPSGTRYF
CDR3nt: TGTGCCAGCGGCCCTTCCGGGACAAGGTACTTC

v_gene: TRBV4-3
d_gene: TRBD2
abundance: NA
j_gene: TRBJ2-1
CDR3aa: CASSQALLAGVNEQFF
CDR3nt: TGCGCCAGCAGCCAAGCCCTGCTCGCGGGAGTGAATGAGCAGTTCTTC

v_gene: TRBV6-2/TRBV6-3
d_gene: NA
abundance: few
j_gene: TRBJ2-2
CDR3aa: CASSYAHAGTTTGELFF
CDR3nt: TGTGCCAGCAGTTACGCCCACGCAGGTACCACCACCGGGGAGCTGTTTTTT

v_gene: TRBV10-3
d_gene: TRBD1
abundance: many
j_gene: TRBJ1-6
CDR3aa: CAISEPQQGANSPLHF
CDR3nt: TGTGCCATCAGTGAACCGCAGCAGGGGGCGAATTCACCCCTCCACTTT

v_gene: TRBV5-1
d_gene: NA
abundance: NA
j_gene: TRBJ2-1
CDR3aa: CASSLAEAGSIIEQFF
CDR3nt: TGCGCCAGCAGCTTGGCCGAGGCAGGGTCAATTATTGAGCAGTTCTTC

v_gene: TRBV7-2
d_gene: NA
abundance: NA
j_gene: TRBJ1-6
CDR3aa: CASSYNSPLHF
CDR3nt: TGTGCCAGCAGCTATAATTCACCCCTCCACTTT

v_gene: TRBV7-2
d_gene: TRBD1
abundance: few
j_gene: TRBJ2-2
CDR3aa: CASNRQGNTGELFF
CDR3nt: TGTGCCAGCAACCGACAGGGGAACACCGGGGAGCTGTTTTTT

v_gene: TRBV4-3
d_gene: NA
abundance: few
j_gene: TRBJ1-2
CDR3aa: CASSQDFRNYGYTF
CDR3nt: TGCGCCAGCAGCCAAGATTTCCGGAACTATGGCTACACCTTC

v_gene: TRBV11-2
d_gene: TRBD1
abundance: few
j_gene: TRBJ1-2
CDR3aa: CASSTYPGGAFGYTF
CDR3nt: TGTGCCAGCAGCACTTATCCAGGGGGCGCGTTCGGCTACACCTTC

v_gene: TRBV27
d_gene: TRBD2
abundance: few
j_gene: TRBJ2-1
CDR3aa: CATTRSSGYNEQFF
CDR3nt: TGTGCCACCACGAGGTCTAGCGGTTACAATGAGCAGTTCTTC

v_gene: TRBV12-3/TRBV12-4
d_gene: TRBD2
abundance: few
j_gene: TRBJ2-7
CDR3aa: CASSKLAGGPGEQYF
CDR3nt: TGTGCCAGCAGTAAACTAGCGGGAGGTCCGGGCGAGCAGTACTTC

v_gene: TRBV20-1
d_gene: TRBD2
abundance: few
j_gene: TRBJ2-3
CDR3aa: CSAGALAGSTDTQYF
CDR3nt: TGCAGTGCTGGAGCACTAGCGGGTAGCACAGATACGCAGTATTTT

v_gene: TRBV15
d_gene: NA
abundance: NA
j_gene: TRBJ2-2
CDR3aa: CATSRDGTQGDDTGELFF
CDR3nt: TGTGCCACCAGCAGAGATGGAACTCAAGGGGATGACACCGGGGAGCTGTTTTTT

v_gene: TRBV14
d_gene: NA
abundance: many
j_gene: TRBJ2-3
CDR3aa: CASSQEGLTQYF
CDR3nt: TGTGCCAGCAGCCAAGAGGGACTGACGCAGTATTTT

v_gene: TRBV11-1
d_gene: NA
abundance: once
j_gene: TRBJ1-5
CDR3aa: CASSRQTNQPQHF
CDR3nt: TGTGCCAGCAGCCGACAGACCAATCAGCCCCAGCATTTT

v_gene: TRBV11-2
d_gene: NA
abundance: few
j_gene: TRBJ2-2
CDR3aa: CASSLLVPATGELFF
CDR3nt: TGTGCCAGCAGCCTCCTAGTCCCCGCCACCGGGGAGCTGTTTTTT

v_gene: TRBV3-1
d_gene: TRBD2
abundance: NA
j_gene: TRBJ2-7
CDR3aa: CASSQVGLAGIYEQYF
CDR3nt: TGTGCCAGCAGCCAAGTAGGACTAGCGGGAATTTACGAGCAGTACTTC

v_gene: TRBV20-1
d_gene: TRBD2
abundance: many
j_gene: TRBJ2-5
CDR3aa: CSAMRGLAGEETQYF
CDR3nt: TGCAGTGCCATGAGGGGGCTAGCGGGAGAAGAGACCCAGTACTTC

v_gene: TRBV2
d_gene: TRBD2
abundance: many
j_gene: TRBJ2-2
CDR3aa: CASSGGLGSGRARTGELFF
CDR3nt: TGTGCCAGCAGTGGCGGACTGGGAAGCGGGAGGGCCCGCACCGGGGAGCTGTTTTTT

v_gene: TRBV4-1
d_gene: NA
abundance: NA
j_gene: TRBJ2-1
CDR3aa: CASSQGGQGNEQFF
CDR3nt: TGCGCCAGCAGCCAAGGGGGCCAAGGCAATGAGCAGTTCTTC